Reported below is one T cell receptor (beta chain). The antigen remains unidentified. The record originates from a study of beta chain features in type 1 diabetes. Study outcomes and limitations: For patients, the naive, central memory and Treg TCRB repertoires appeared more alike than for healthy donors.

This CDR3 comprises 12 residues. Trimming pared 6 bases from V and 7 bases from J, leaving 12 bases between. Germline lookup yields CDR1 MNHEY and CDR2 SVGAGI. Reverse transcribing all isolated RNA meant expressed TCRB transcripts were sequenced. Generated by immunoSEQ multiplex PCR, the TCRdb table keeps only in-frame clones and is missing some. The sample includes over 100,000 clones, 40% seen only once; the top ten take over 0.065%. Material for sequencing was stem cell memory CD4+ T cells from blood. The TCR was taken from a woman in her late teens or twenties in good health. The rearrangement joins TRBV6-5 to TRBJ1-2; weak D call: TRBD1 (6 bases). The CDR3 loop reads CASRGQFSGYTF. Written as DNA, the CDR3 is TGTGCCAGCAGAGGACAGTTTTCTGGCTACACCTTC.